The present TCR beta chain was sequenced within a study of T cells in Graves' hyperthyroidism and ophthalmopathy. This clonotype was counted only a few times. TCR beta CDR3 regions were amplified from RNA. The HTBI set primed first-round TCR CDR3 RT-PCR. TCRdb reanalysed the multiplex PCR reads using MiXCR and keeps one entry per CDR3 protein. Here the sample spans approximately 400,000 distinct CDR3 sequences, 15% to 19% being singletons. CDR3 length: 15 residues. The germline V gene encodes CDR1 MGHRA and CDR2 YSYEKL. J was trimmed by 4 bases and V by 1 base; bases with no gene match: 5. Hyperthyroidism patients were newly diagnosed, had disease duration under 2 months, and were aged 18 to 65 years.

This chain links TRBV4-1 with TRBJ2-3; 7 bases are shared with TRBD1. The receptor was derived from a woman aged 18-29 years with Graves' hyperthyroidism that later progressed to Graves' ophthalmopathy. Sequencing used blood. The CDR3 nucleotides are TGCGCCAGCAGCCAAGTCGTTACAGGGGCAGATACGCAGTATTTT. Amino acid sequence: CASSQVVTGADTQYF.